The source of this TCR beta chain is a study of blood T cells in healthy people across ages. Next came a second PCR, run for about 6 to 12 cycles, which used a sample-barcoded 5' primer along with a J-beta primer mix. TCRdb reprocessed the 5' RACE reads with MiXCR, giving one entry per CDR3 protein. The sample carries hundreds of thousands of distinct CDR3 sequences, 25% to 35% recorded once. The CDR3 length is 15 residues. Germline V gene lookup returns CDR1 SGHTA and CDR2 FQGNSA. The V end lost 4 bases, the J end lost 2 bases, and 12 bases lay between the germline ends. This clonotype was observed many times.

The source of this sequence is a woman older than 75 in good health. The sample taken for sequencing was blood. The rearrangement uses TRBV7-2 and TRBJ2-1; no clear D. CDR3 loop: CASSSRAAPYNEQFF. The CDR3 DNA follows: TGTGCCAGCAGCTCCCGCGCTGCTCCCTACAATGAGCAGTTCTTC.